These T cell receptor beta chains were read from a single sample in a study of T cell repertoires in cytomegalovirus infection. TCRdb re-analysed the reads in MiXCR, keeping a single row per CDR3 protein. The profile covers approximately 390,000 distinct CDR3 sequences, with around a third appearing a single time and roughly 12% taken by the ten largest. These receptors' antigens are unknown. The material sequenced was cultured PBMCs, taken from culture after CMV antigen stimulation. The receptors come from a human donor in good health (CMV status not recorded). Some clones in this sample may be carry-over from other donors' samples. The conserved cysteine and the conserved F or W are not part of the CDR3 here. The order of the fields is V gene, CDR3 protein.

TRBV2	ASRSDRASNQPQH
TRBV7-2	ASSLVIAGEGELF
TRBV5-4	ASSLGGRGGEQY
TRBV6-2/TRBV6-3	ASRLASTDEQF
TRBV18	ASSPIQGRNEQF
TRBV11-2	ASGPSVVETQY
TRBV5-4	ASAPAGGGYNEQF
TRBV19	ASSLPISRAGTGNTIY
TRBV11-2	ASSFFRRNTEAF
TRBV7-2	ASSFISLGLSGNTIY
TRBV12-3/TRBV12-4	ASSFRLAQYTDTQY
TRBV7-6	ASSPRATTNEKLF
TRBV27	ASRSDITNNEQF
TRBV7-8	ASSSYSGSNYNEQF
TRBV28	ASSPPTGTLYGYT
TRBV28	ASSPLGLSDRAEQY
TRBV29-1	SVTVDNQPQH
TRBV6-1	ASSRKGRNQPQH
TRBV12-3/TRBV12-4	ASSSGTGVYQPQH
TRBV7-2	ASSSLRQPGQKRWSGYT
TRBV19	ASSTGTGDGYEQY
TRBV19	ASSMGGEVTNYGYT
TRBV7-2	ASSLDLTEAF
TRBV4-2	ASSLTLAGDYEQY
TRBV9	ASSAGMGEMNTEAF
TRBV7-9	ASRPDRGMRGYT
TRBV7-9	ASSSLSSYNEQF
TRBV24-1	ATRERNQETQY
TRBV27	ASSLRLAATVEQY
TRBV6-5	ASLRGDRVNTEAF
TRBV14	AIGTSGLSGANVLT
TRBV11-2	ASSLVLAGKHSYNEQF
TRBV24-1	ATSDTKDRLGGYT
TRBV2	ASRPGLAPTGELF
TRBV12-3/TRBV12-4	ASTFSRETEAF